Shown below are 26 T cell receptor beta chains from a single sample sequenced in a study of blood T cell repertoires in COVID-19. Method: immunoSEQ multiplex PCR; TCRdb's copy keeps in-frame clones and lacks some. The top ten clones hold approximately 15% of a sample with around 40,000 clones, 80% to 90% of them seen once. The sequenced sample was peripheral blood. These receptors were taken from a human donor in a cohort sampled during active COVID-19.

The CDR3 nucleotides are TGTGCCAGTAGCGGGCTAAGGGGTATAGAGACCCAGTACTTC. Its translation is CASSGLRGIETQYF. The chain links TRBV19 to TRBJ2-5, with D possibly matching TRBD1 (5 bases). Per the germline V gene, CDR1 is LNHDA and CDR2 is SQIVND (reference sequence). The length of the CDR3 is 14 residues. Trimming pared 6 bases from V and 4 bases from J, leaving 15 bases between.

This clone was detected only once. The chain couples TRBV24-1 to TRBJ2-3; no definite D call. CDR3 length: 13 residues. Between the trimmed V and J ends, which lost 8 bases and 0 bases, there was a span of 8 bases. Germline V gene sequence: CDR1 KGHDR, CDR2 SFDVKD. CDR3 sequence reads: CATMGESTDTQYF. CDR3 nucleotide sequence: TGTGCCACCATGGGCGAGAGCACAGATACGCAGTATTTT.

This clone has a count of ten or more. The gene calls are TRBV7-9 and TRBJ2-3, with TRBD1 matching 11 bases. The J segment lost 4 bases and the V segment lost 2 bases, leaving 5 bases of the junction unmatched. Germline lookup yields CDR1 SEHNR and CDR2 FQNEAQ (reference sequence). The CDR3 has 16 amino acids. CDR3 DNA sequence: TGTGCCAGCAGCTTACGGACAGGGGGCAGCGCAGATACGCAGTATTTT. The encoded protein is CASSLRTGGSADTQYF. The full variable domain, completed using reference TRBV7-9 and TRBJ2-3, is DTGVSQNPRHKITKRGQNVTFRCDPISEHNRLYWYRQTLGQGPEFLTYFQNEAQLEKSRLLSDRFSAERPKGSFSTLEIQRTEQGDSAMYLCASSLRTGGSADTQYFGPGTRLTVL.

The CDR3: CASRLAGAPNEQFF. CDR3 DNA sequence: TGTGCCAGCAGGCTAGCGGGGGCCCCCAATGAGCAGTTCTTC. V and J are TRBV6-5 and TRBJ2-1; 10 nucleotides line up with TRBD2. CDR3 length equals 14 residues. Germline CDR1 reads MNHEY; CDR2 reads SVGAGI. Trimming removed 6 bases from V and 6 bases from J; junction bases left unmatched: 5.

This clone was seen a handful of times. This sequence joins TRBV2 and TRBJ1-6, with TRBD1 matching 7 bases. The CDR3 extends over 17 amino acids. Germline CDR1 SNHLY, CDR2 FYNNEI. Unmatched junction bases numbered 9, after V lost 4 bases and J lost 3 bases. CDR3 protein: CASSAQQGMIYNSPLHF. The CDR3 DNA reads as TGTGCCAGCAGTGCACAACAGGGGATGATCTATAATTCACCCCTCCACTTT.

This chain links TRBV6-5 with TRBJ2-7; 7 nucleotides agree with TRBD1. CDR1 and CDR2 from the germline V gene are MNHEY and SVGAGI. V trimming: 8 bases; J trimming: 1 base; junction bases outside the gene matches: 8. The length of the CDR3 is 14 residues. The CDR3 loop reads CASGRGGRSYEQYF. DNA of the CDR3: TGTGCCAGCGGCCGAGGGGGCCGATCCTACGAGCAGTACTTC.

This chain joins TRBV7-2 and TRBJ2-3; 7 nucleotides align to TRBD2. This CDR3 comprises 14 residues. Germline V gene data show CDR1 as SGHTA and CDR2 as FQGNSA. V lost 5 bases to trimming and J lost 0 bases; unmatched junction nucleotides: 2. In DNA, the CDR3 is TGTGCCAGCAGCCCCGGGGGGAGCACAGATACGCAGTATTTT. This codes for CASSPGGSTDTQYF.

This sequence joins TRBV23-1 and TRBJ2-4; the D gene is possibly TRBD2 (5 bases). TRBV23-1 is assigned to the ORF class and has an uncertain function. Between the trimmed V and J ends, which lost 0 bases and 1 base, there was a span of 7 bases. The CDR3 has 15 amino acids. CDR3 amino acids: CASSQSCGAKNIQYF. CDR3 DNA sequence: TGCGCCAGCAGTCAATCGTGCGGGGCCAAAAACATTCAGTACTTC.

Written as DNA, the CDR3 is TGTGCCAGCAGTGCCTCCGGGACTCCAGCTAACTATGGCTACACCTTC. This sequence encodes CASSASGTPANYGYTF. J is TRBJ1-2 and V is TRBV6-1; D possibly corresponds to TRBD1 (5 bases). CDR1 and CDR2 (germline): MNHNS, SASEGT. The CDR3 extends over 16 amino acids. V was pared by 4 bases and J by 0 bases, with 15 bases between.

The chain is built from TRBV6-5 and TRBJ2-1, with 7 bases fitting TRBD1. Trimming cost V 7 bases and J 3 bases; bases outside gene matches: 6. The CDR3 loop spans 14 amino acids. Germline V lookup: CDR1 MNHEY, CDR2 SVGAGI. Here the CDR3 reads CASTPGQHYNEQFF. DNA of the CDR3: TGTGCCAGCACCCCGGGACAGCACTACAATGAGCAGTTCTTC.

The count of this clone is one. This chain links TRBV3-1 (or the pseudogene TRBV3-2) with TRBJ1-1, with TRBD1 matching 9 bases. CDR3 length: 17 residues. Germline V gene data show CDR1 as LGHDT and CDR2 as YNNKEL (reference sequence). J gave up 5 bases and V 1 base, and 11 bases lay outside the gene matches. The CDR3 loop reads CASSQGWGQGRGTEAFF. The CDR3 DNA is TGTGCCAGCAGCCAAGGTTGGGGACAGGGAAGGGGAACTGAAGCTTTCTTT.

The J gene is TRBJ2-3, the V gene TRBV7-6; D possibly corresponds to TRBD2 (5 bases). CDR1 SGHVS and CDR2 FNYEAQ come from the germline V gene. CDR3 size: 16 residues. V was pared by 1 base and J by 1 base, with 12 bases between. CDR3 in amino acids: CASSLGVAGGTDTQYF. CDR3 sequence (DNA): TGTGCCAGCAGCTTAGGGGTTGCGGGTGGCACAGATACGCAGTATTTT.

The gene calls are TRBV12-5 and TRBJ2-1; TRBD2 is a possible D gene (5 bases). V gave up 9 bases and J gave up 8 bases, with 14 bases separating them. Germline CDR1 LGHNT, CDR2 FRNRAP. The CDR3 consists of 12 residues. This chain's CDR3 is CASRTDPHEQFF. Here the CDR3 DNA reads TGTGCTAGCCGGACTGATCCCCATGAGCAGTTCTTC. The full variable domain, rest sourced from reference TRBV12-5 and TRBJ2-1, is DARVTQTPRHKVTEMGQEVTMRCQPILGHNTVFWYRQTMMQGLELLAYFRNRAPLDDSGMPKDRFSAEMPDATLATLKIQPSEPRDSAVYFCASRTDPHEQFFGPGTRLTVL.

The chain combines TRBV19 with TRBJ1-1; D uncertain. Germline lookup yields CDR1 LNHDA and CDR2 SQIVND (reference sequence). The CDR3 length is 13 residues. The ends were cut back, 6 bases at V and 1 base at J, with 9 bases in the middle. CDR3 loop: CASRRRENTEAFF. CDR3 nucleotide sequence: TGTGCCAGTAGGAGGCGAGAGAACACTGAAGCTTTCTTT.

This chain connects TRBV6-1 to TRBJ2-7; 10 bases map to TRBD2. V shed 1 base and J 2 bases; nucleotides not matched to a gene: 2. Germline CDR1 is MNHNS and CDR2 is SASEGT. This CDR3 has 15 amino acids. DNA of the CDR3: TGTGCCAGCAGTGAAGTCACTAGCGGGACCTACGAGCAGTACTTC. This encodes CASSEVTSGTYEQYF.

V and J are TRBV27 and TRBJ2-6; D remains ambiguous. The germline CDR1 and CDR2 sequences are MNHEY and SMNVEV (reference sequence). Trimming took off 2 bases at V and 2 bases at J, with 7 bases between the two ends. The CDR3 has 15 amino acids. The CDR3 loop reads CASSLARPGANVLTF. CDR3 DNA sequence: TGTGCCAGCAGTTTAGCCAGGCCTGGGGCCAACGTCCTGACTTTC.

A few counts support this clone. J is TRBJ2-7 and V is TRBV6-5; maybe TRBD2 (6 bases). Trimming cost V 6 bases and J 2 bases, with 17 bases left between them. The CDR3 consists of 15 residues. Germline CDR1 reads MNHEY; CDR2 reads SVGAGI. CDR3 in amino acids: CASRGPGLKAYEQYF. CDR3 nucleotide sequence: TGTGCCAGCAGGGGACCGGGACTCAAAGCCTACGAGCAGTACTTC.

The CDR3 coding sequence is TGTGCCAGCTCACCTCTCAGGGACAGGATAGGGAATGAGCAGTTCTTC. This sequence encodes CASSPLRDRIGNEQFF. V gene TRBV18 combines with J gene TRBJ2-1, with 8 bases fitting TRBD1. The CDR3 sequence is 16 residues long. The germline CDR1 and CDR2 sequences are KGHSH and LQKENI. Germline trimming cut 3 bases from V and 7 bases from J; bases unmatched to any gene: 11.

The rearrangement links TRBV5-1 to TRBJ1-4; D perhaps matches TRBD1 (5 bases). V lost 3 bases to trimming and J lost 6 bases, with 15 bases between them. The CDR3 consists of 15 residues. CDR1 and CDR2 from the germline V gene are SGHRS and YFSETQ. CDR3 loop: CASSSGGTRDEKLFF. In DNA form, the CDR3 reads TGCGCCAGCAGCTCGGGGGGGACTCGGGATGAAAAACTGTTTTTT.

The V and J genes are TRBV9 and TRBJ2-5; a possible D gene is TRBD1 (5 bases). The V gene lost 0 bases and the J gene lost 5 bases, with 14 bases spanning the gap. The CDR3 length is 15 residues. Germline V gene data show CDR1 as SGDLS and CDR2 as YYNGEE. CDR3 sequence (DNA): TGTGCCAGCAGCGTAGCGCTCGGCAGGGATGAGACCCAGTACTTC. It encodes CASSVALGRDETQYF.

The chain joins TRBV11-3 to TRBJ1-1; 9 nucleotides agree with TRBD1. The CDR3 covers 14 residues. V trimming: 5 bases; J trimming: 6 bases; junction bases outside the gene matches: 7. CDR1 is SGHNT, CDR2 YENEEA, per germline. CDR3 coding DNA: TGTGCCAGCAGCCCCGGACAGGGGACACCTGAAGCTTTCTTT. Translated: CASSPGQGTPEAFF.

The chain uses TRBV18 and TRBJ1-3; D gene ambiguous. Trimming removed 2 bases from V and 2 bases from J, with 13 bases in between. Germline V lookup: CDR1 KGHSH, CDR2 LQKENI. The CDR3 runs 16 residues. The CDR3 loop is CASSPSSGLAGNTIYF. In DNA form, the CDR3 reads TGTGCCAGCTCACCAAGCTCGGGTCTTGCTGGAAACACCATATATTTT. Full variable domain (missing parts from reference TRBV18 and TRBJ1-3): NAGVMQNPRHLVRRRGQEARLRCSPMKGHSHVYWYRQLPEEGLKFMVYLQKENIIDESGMPKERFSAEFPKEGPSILRIQQVVRGDSAAYFCASSPSSGLAGNTIYFGEGSWLTVV.

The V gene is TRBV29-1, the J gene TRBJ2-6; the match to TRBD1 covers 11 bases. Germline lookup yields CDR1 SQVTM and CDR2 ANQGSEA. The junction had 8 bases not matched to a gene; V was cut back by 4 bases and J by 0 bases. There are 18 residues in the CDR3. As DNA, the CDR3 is TGCAGCGTTGGTTTTTGGGACAGGGGGTCCTCTGGGGCCAACGTCCTGACTTTC. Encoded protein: CSVGFWDRGSSGANVLTF. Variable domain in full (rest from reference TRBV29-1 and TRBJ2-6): SAVISQKPSRDICQRGTSLTIQCQVDSQVTMMFWYRQQPGQSLTLIATANQGSEATYESGFVIDKFPISRPNLTFSTLTVSNMSPEDSSIYLCSVGFWDRGSSGANVLTFGAGSRLTVL.

CDR3 in amino acids: CASSMGTDLAYTEAFF. CDR3 nucleotides: TGTGCCAGTAGTATGGGGACAGACTTAGCGTACACTGAAGCTTTCTTT. The chain combines TRBV19 with TRBJ1-1; 7 bases are a match to TRBD1. CDR3 length: 16 amino acids. J lost 3 bases, V lost 3 bases, and 10 bases had no gene match. Looked up from germline, CDR1 is LNHDA and CDR2 is SQIVND (reference sequence).

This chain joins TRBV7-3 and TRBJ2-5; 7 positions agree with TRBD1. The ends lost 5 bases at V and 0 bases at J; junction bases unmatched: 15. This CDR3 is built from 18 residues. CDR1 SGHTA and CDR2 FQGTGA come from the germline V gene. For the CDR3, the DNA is TGTGCCAGCAGCCCTGGCCCACCCGGGACAGCAAACCAAGAGACCCAGTACTTC. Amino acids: CASSPGPPGTANQETQYF.

CDR3 sequence (DNA): TGTGCCAGCAGCTTAGCCCCTAGCGGGGGGGCCACACAGCAGTACTTC. Amino acid sequence: CASSLAPSGGATQQYF. This rearrangement joins TRBV13 to TRBJ2-7; 12 bases are shared with TRBD2. With V trimmed by 1 base and J by 8 bases, 9 bases remained unmatched. The CDR3 is 16 residues long. The germline gives CDR1 PRHDT, CDR2 FYEKMQ (reference sequence).